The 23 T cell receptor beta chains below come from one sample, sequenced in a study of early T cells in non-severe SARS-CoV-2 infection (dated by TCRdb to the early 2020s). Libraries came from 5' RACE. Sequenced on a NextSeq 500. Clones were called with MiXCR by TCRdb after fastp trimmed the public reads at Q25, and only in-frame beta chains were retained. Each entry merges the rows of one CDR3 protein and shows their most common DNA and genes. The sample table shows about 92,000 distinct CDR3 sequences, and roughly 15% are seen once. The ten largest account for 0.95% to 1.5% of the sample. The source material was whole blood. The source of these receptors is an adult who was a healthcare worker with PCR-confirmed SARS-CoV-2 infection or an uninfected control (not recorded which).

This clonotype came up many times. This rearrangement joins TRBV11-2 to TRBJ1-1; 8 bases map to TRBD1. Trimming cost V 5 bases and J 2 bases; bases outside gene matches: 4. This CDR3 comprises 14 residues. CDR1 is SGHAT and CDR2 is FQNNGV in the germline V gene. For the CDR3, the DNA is TGTGCCAGCAGCCCGGACAGGGTAAACACTGAAGCTTTCTTT. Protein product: CASSPDRVNTEAFF.

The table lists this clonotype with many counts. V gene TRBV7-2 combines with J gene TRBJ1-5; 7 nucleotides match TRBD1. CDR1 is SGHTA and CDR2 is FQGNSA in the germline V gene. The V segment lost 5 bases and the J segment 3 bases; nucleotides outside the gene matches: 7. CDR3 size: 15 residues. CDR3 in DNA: TGTGCCAGCAGCGTGGGGACAGCTACCAATCAGCCCCAGCATTTT. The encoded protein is CASSVGTATNQPQHF.

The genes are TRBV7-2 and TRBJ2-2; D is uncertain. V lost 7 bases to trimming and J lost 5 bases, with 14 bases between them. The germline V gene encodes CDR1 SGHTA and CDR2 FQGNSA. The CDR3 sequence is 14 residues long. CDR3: CASNQRQVTGELFF. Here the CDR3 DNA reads TGTGCCAGCAACCAACGACAAGTGACCGGGGAGCTGTTTTTT.

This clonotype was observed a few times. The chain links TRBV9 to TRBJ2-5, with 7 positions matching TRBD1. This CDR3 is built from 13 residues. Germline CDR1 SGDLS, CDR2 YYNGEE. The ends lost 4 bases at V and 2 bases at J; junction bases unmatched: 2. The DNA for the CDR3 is TGTGCCAGCAGCCCGGACAGGCAAGAGACCCAGTACTTC. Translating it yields CASSPDRQETQYF.

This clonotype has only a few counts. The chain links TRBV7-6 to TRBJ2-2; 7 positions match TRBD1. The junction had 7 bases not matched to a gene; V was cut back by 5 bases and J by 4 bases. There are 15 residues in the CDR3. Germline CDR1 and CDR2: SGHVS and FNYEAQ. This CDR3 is CASSTHRGGTGELFF. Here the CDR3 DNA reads TGTGCCAGCAGCACCCACAGGGGTGGCACCGGGGAGCTGTTTTTT.

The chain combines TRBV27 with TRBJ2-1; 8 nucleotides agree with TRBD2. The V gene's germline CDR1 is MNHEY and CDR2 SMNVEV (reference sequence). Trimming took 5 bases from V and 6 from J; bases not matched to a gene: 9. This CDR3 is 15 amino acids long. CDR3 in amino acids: CASSPTIGRANEQFF. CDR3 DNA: TGTGCCAGCAGTCCGACTATCGGGAGGGCCAATGAGCAGTTCTTC.

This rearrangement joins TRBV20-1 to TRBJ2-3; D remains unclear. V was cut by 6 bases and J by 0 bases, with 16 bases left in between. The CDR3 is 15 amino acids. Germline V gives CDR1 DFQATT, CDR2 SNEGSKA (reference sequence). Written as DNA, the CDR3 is TGCAGTGCAATTCCTGACTCACGAAGCACAGATACGCAGTATTTT. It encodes CSAIPDSRSTDTQYF.

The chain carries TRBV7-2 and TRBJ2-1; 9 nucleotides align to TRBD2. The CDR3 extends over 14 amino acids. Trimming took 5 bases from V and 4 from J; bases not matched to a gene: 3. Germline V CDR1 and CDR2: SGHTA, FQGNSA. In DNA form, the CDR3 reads TGTGCCAGCAGCCCCGGACTAGCGTACAATGAGCAGTTCTTC. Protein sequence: CASSPGLAYNEQFF.

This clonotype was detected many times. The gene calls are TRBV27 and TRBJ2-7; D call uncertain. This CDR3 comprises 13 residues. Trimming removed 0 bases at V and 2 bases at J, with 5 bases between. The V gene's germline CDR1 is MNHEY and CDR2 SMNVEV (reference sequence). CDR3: CASSLSQAYEQYF. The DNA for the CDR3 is TGTGCCAGCAGTTTATCGCAAGCCTACGAGCAGTACTTC.

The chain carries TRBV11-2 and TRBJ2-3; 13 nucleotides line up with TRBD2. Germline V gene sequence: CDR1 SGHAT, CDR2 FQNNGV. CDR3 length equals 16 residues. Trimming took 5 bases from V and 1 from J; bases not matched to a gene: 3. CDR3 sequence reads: CASSPTSGGRTDTQYF. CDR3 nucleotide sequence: TGTGCCAGCAGCCCGACTAGCGGGGGGCGCACAGATACGCAGTATTTT.

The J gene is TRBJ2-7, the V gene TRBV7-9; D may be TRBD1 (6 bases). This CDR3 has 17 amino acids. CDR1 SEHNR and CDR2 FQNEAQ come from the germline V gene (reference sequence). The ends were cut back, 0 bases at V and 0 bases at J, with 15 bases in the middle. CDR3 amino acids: CASSLAGTGTLSYEQYF. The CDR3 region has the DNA TGTGCCAGCAGCTTAGCGGGGACCGGGACACTCTCCTACGAGCAGTACTTC.

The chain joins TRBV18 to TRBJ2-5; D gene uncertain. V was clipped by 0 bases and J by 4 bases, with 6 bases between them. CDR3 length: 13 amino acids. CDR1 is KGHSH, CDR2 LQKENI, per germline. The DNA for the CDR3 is TGTGCCAGCTCACCACCGGTACGAGAGACCCAGTACTTC. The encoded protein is CASSPPVRETQYF.

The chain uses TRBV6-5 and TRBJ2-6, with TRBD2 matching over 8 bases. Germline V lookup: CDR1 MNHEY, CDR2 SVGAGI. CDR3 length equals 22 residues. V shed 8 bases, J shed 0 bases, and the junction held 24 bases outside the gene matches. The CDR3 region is CASGFLLAGGDPTLSGANVLTF. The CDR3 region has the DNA TGTGCCAGCGGCTTCCTTTTGGCGGGAGGAGACCCTACTCTCTCTGGGGCCAACGTCCTGACTTTC.

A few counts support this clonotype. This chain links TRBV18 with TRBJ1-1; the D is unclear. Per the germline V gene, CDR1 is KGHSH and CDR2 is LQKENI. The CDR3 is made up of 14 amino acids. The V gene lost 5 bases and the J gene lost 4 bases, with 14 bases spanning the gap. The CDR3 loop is CASSSTGSSTEAFF. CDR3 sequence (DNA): TGTGCCAGCTCATCCACGGGGAGTAGCACTGAAGCTTTCTTT.

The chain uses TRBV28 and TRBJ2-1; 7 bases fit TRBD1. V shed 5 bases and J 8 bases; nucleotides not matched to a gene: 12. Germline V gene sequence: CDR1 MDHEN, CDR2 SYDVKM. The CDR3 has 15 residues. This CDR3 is CASSKGGLLKYEQFF. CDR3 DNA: TGTGCCAGCAGTAAAGGGGGCTTATTAAAATATGAGCAGTTCTTC.

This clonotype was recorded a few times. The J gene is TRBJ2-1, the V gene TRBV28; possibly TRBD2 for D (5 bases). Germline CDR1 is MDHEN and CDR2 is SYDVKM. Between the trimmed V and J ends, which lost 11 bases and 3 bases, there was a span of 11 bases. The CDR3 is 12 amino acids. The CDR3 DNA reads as TGTGCCGCACGGGCGGGCTACAATGAGCAGTTCTTC. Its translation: CAARAGYNEQFF. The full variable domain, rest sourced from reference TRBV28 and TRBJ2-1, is DVKVTQSSRYLVKRTGEKVFLECVQDMDHENMFWYRQDPGLGLRLIYFSYDVKMKEKGDIPEGYSVSREKKERFSLILESASTNQTSMYLCAARAGYNEQFFGPGTRLTVL.

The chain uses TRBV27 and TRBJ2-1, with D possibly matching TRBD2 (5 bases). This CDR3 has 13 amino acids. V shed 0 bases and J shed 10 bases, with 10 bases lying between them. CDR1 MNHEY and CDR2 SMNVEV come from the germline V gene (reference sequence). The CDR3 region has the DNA TGTGCCAGCAGTTTATCGGCGGGTTGGGAGCAGTTCTTC. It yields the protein CASSLSAGWEQFF.

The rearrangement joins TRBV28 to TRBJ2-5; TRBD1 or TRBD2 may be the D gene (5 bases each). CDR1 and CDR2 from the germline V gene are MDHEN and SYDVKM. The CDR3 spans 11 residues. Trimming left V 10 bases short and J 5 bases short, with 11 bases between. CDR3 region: CAIRGGETQYF. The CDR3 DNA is TGTGCCATCCGTGGGGGTGAGACCCAGTACTTC.

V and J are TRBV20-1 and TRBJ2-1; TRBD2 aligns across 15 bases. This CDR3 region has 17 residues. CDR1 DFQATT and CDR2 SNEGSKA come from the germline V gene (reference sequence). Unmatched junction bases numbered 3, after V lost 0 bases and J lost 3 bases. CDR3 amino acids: CSARDPGLAGGYNEQFF. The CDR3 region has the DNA TGCAGTGCTAGAGATCCGGGACTAGCGGGGGGCTACAATGAGCAGTTCTTC.

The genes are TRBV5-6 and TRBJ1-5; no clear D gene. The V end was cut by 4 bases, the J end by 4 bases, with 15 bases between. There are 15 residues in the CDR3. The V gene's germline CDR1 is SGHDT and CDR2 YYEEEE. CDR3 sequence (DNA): TGTGCCAGCAGCATAAAAGATGCATTAAATCAGCCCCAGCATTTT. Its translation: CASSIKDALNQPQHF.

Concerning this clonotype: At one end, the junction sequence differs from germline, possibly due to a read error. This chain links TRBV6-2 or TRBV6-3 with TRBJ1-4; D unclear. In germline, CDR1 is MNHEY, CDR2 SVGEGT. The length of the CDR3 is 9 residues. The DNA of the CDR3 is TGTGCCAGACATCAAGGCAGGCGGTTT. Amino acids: CARHQGRRF.

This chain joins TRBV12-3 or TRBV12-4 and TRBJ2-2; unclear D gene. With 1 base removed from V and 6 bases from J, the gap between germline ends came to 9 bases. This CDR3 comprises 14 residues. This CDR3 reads CASSLGLVAGELFF. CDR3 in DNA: TGTGCCAGCAGTTTAGGCCTGGTAGCCGGGGAGCTGTTTTTT.

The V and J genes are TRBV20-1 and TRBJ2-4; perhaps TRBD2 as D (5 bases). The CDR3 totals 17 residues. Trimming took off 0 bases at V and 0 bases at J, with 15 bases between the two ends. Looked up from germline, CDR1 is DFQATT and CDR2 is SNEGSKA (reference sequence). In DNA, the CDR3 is TGCAGTGCTAGAGATGGGAGACGCCAACTAGCCAAAAACATTCAGTACTTC. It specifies CSARDGRRQLAKNIQYF.